The next 16 T cell receptor beta chains were all read from a single sample in a study of shared clonotypes between healthy human individuals. Sequencing was performed with immunoSEQ multiplex PCR; in TCRdb, only in-frame clones are kept and a portion is missing. Among about 2.2 million clones listed, around 95% were seen once. The naive CD8 population came from CD45RO-negative cells selected for CCR7, without terminally differentiated effector memory CD45RA+ cells. Sequencing was done on a sample of naive CD8+ T cells from PBMCs. The receptors originated from a man between 18 and 29 years old in good health. Some clones in this sample may be carry-over from other donors' samples.

The rearrangement uses TRBV14 and TRBJ2-2; 9 nucleotides agree with TRBD2. Germline values: CDR1 SGHDN, CDR2 FVKESK. V lost 4 bases and J lost 2; bases outside the gene matches: 8. The CDR3 length is 17 residues. The CDR3 coding sequence is TGTGCCAGCAGCCCTGGGGCTCTAGCGGGAAACACCGGGGAGCTGTTTTTT. This sequence encodes CASSPGALAGNTGELFF.

Note on this clone: A junction boundary mismatches the germline segment, possibly from a read error. The CDR3 nucleotides read TGTGCCAGCATTTATCTAAGGAGAGAGGCCACTGAATTAATCTTT. It encodes CASIYLRREATELIF. This chain links TRBV28 with TRBJ1-1; D unresolved. The germline CDR1 and CDR2 sequences are MDHEN and SYDVKM. The CDR3 runs 15 residues.

The chain combines TRBV19 with TRBJ2-2; D perhaps matches TRBD2 (5 bases). V shed 7 bases and J shed 5 bases, with 11 bases lying between them. The CDR3 totals 13 residues. Per the germline V gene, CDR1 is LNHDA and CDR2 is SQIVND (reference sequence). The CDR3 DNA reads TGTGCCAGTACCCTTTCGGGAACCGGGGAGCTGTTTTTT. Its translation is CASTLSGTGELFF. The variable domain in full, with the rest retrieved from reference TRBV19 and TRBJ2-2, is DGGITQSPKYLFRKEGQNVTLSCEQNLNHDAMYWYRQDPGQGLRLIYYSQIVNDFQKGDIAEGYSVSREKKESFPLTVTSAQKNPTAFYLCASTLSGTGELFFGEGSRLTVL.

V usage is TRBV27 and J usage is TRBJ2-4; TRBD1 is a possible D gene (6 bases). V lost 2 bases to trimming and J lost 1 base, with 15 bases between them. Germline loops: CDR1 MNHEY, CDR2 SMNVEV (reference sequence). The length of the CDR3 is 17 residues. The CDR3 region is CASSLRNAGAAKNIQYF. The CDR3 DNA reads TGTGCCAGCAGTTTAAGGAATGCAGGGGCGGCCAAAAACATTCAGTACTTC.

The rearrangement joins TRBV2 to TRBJ2-7; D not resolved. Trimming stripped 1 base from V and 6 bases from J, with 7 bases between. Germline values: CDR1 SNHLY, CDR2 FYNNEI. This CDR3 contains 12 residues. The CDR3 sequence is CASSEGSGEQYF. The CDR3 coding sequence is TGTGCCAGCAGTGAAGGGTCGGGCGAGCAGTACTTC.

V and J are TRBV2 and TRBJ2-1, with D possibly matching TRBD1 (6 bases). V was shortened by 7 bases and J by 2 bases, with 18 bases between the two germline ends. Germline CDR1 SNHLY, CDR2 FYNNEI. CDR3 length equals 16 residues. The CDR3 sequence: CASTPLRDKPYNEQFF. The CDR3 coding sequence is TGTGCCAGCACCCCTCTCCGGGACAAACCCTACAATGAGCAGTTCTTC. Using reference TRBV2 and TRBJ2-1 for the parts outside the CDR3, the full variable domain is EPEVTQTPSHQVTQMGQEVILRCVPISNHLYFYWYRQILGQKVEFLVSFYNNEISEKSEIFDDQFSVERPDGSNFTLKIRSTKLEDSAMYFCASTPLRDKPYNEQFFGPGTRLTVL.

The chain has TRBV5-4 and TRBJ1-2; D is uncertain. V dropped 1 base and J dropped 6 bases, with 7 bases sitting between them. Germline CDR1 SGHNT, CDR2 YYREEE (reference sequence). The CDR3 totals 12 residues. CDR3 sequence reads: CASSLFEDGYTF. The CDR3 DNA sequence: TGTGCCAGCAGCTTGTTCGAAGATGGCTACACCTTC.

V usage is TRBV7-8 and J usage is TRBJ2-7; TRBD2 agrees at 8 bases. J lost 6 bases, V lost 6 bases, and 7 bases had no gene match. CDR1 and CDR2 (germline): SGHVS, FQNEAQ. This CDR3 has 13 residues. CDR3 bases: TGTGCCAGCAGTCCCGGGGGGGTCCGCGAGCAGTACTTC. Its translation: CASSPGGVREQYF. The whole variable domain, remainder taken from reference TRBV7-8 and TRBJ2-7, is GAGVSQSPRYKVAKRGQDVALRCDPISGHVSLFWYQQALGQGPEFLTYFQNEAQLDKSGLPSDRFFAERPEGSVSTLKIQRTQQEDSAVYLCASSPGGVREQYFGPGTRLTVT.

This chain links TRBV27 with TRBJ1-4, with 8 positions matching TRBD1. V was pared by 5 bases and J by 11 bases, with 10 bases of the junction left unmatched. The length of the CDR3 is 14 residues. In germline, CDR1 is MNHEY, CDR2 SMNVEV (reference sequence). In DNA, the CDR3 is TGTGCCAGCAGTCCACGAGACAGGGGTCACAAACTGTTTTTT. Protein sequence: CASSPRDRGHKLFF.

CDR3 coding DNA: TGTGCCAGCAGCCGAACAGGGGGCTCCTCCTACGAGCAGTACTTC. Amino acid sequence: CASSRTGGSSYEQYF. The J gene is TRBJ2-7, the V gene TRBV4-2; TRBD1 matches 9 bases. CDR3 length: 15 amino acids. Germline CDR1 reads LGHNA; CDR2 reads YNFKEQ. V trimming: 4 bases; J trimming: 0 bases; junction bases outside the gene matches: 4.

The CDR3 spells CASSLQAGANTEAFF. The CDR3 region has the DNA TGTGCCAGCAGCCTCCAGGCAGGGGCGAACACTGAAGCTTTCTTT. The rearrangement links TRBV9 to TRBJ1-1; D is possibly TRBD1 (6 bases). V dropped 4 bases and J dropped 1 base, with 14 bases sitting between them. The V gene's germline CDR1 is SGDLS and CDR2 YYNGEE. The CDR3 totals 15 residues.

The chain uses TRBV15 and TRBJ2-1; unclear D gene. CDR1 is LNHNV, CDR2 YYDKDF, per germline (reference sequence). This CDR3 has 16 amino acids. With 2 bases removed from V and 7 bases from J, the gap between germline ends came to 18 bases. The DNA for the CDR3 is TGTGCCACCAGCAGACTAGAGCTAGTCCCGACAAATGAGCAGTTCTTC. Translated: CATSRLELVPTNEQFF.

The rearrangement joins TRBV5-6 to TRBJ2-7, with 9 bases fitting TRBD2. Unmatched junction bases numbered 16, after V lost 5 bases and J lost 4 bases. Germline assignment: CDR1 SGHDT and CDR2 YYEEEE. The CDR3 has 17 amino acids. CDR3 nucleotide sequence: TGTGCCAGCAGTCGTGCGGGTCCGGGACTAGCTATGTACGAGCAGTACTTC. It codes for CASSRAGPGLAMYEQYF. Combining the CDR3 with reference TRBV5-6 and TRBJ2-7 gives the whole variable domain DAGVTQSPTHLIKTRGQQVTLRCSPKSGHDTVSWYQQALGQGPQFIFQYYEEEERQRGNFPDRFSGHQFPNYSSELNVNALLLGDSALYLCASSRAGPGLAMYEQYFGPGTRLTVT.

The chain is built from TRBV5-4 and TRBJ2-1; 8 bases align to TRBD2. J lost 4 bases, V lost 6 bases, and 12 bases had no gene match. The length of the CDR3 is 16 residues. The V gene's germline CDR1 is SGHNT and CDR2 YYREEE (reference sequence). CDR3 residues: CASTIKRETGYNEQFF. The CDR3 region has the DNA TGTGCCAGCACAATAAAGCGGGAGACGGGGTACAATGAGCAGTTCTTC.

The CDR3, as DNA: TGTGCCAGCAGCTTAGATGGTGGGATGGACAATGAGCAGTTCTTC. Its translation is CASSLDGGMDNEQFF. The genes are TRBV7-9 and TRBJ2-1; D uncertain. V dropped 1 base and J dropped 5 bases, with 12 bases sitting between them. Germline V lookup: CDR1 SEHNR, CDR2 FQNEAQ (reference sequence). The CDR3 covers 15 residues.

V usage is TRBV7-7 and J usage is TRBJ2-1, with 11 bases lining up with TRBD2. CDR3 length: 15 amino acids. V gave up 5 bases and J gave up 6 bases; unmatched junction bases: 6. Germline V CDR1 and CDR2: SSHAT, FNYEAQ (reference sequence). CDR3 in amino acids: CASSPLAGVFNEQFF. The DNA for the CDR3 is TGTGCCAGCAGCCCACTAGCGGGAGTTTTCAATGAGCAGTTCTTC.